What follows are 29 T cell receptor beta chains derived from one specimen sequenced in a study of T cell changes during pregnancy in multiple sclerosis. Profiling relied on immunoSEQ multiplex PCR, and the TCRdb table lists in-frame clones only, not all of them. This sample has about 92,000 clones, with 85% to 95% found just once. The sequencing used peripheral blood, collected in the first trimester of pregnancy. These receptor sequences come from a female donor with multiple sclerosis, enrolled in a pregnancy study.

V usage is TRBV7-9 and J usage is TRBJ2-3, with 10 bases matching TRBD2. The germline gives CDR1 SEHNR, CDR2 FQNEAQ (reference sequence). The V gene end was trimmed by 5 bases and the J gene end by 4 bases; junction bases not matched to a gene: 12. The CDR3 has 17 residues. CDR3 residues: CASSPRTSGRSADTQYF. The CDR3 region has the DNA TGTGCCAGCAGCCCTAGGACTAGCGGACGGTCCGCAGATACGCAGTATTTT. Supplemented by reference TRBV7-9 and TRBJ2-3, the full variable domain reads DTGVSQNPRHKITKRGQNVTFRCDPISEHNRLYWYRQTLGQGPEFLTYFQNEAQLEKSRLLSDRFSAERPKGSFSTLEIQRTEQGDSAMYLCASSPRTSGRSADTQYFGPGTRLTVL.

As to this clone: The sample carries other DNA sequences with the same CDR3. This chain uses TRBV27 with TRBJ2-7; tentatively, D is TRBD2 (6 bases). This CDR3 has 13 amino acids. The V end was cut by 6 bases, the J end by 0 bases, with 9 bases between. Germline lookup yields CDR1 MNHEY and CDR2 SMNVEV (reference sequence). The CDR3 bases are TGTGCCAGCAGCTTGGGGGGCTCCTACGAGCAGTACTTC. It codes for CASSLGGSYEQYF.

The sample holds one count of this clone. The chain recombines TRBV7-2 with TRBJ2-1; TRBD2 matches at 9 bases. The CDR3 extends over 16 amino acids. The V gene's germline CDR1 is SGHTA and CDR2 FQGNSA. V shed 2 bases and J 5 bases; nucleotides not matched to a gene: 7. The CDR3 DNA sequence: TGTGCCAGCAGCTTATCGTCTAGCGGGGTGGACAATGAGCAGTTCTTC. Encoded protein: CASSLSSSGVDNEQFF.

J is TRBJ2-5 and V is TRBV7-3; possible D gene TRBD1, 6 bases. V was shortened by 5 bases and J by 1 base, with 14 bases between the two germline ends. The CDR3 consists of 15 residues. CDR1 and CDR2 (germline): SGHTA, FQGTGA. This chain's CDR3 is CASSPMGHSQETQYF. CDR3 DNA: TGTGCCAGCAGCCCGATGGGACACTCCCAAGAGACCCAGTACTTC.

The rearrangement joins TRBV11-2 to TRBJ2-7, with D possibly matching TRBD1 (5 bases). Per germline, CDR1 SGHAT and CDR2 FQNNGV. The CDR3 length is 14 residues. V dropped 1 base and J dropped 0 bases, with 7 bases sitting between them. CDR3 protein: CASSLGTYSYEQYF. Here the CDR3 DNA reads TGTGCCAGCAGCTTAGGGACATACTCCTACGAGCAGTACTTC. Drawing the rest from reference TRBV11-2 and TRBJ2-7, the complete variable domain is EAGVAQSPRYKIIEKRQSVAFWCNPISGHATLYWYQQILGQGPKLLIQFQNNGVVDDSQLPKDRFSAERLKGVDSTLKIQPAKLEDSAVYLCASSLGTYSYEQYFGPGTRLTVT.

This chain links TRBV6-5 with TRBJ2-7; the match to TRBD1 covers 8 bases. This CDR3 comprises 13 residues. Trimming removed 7 bases from V and 3 bases from J; junction bases left unmatched: 5. CDR1 and CDR2 (germline): MNHEY, SVGAGI. In DNA, the CDR3 is TGTGCCAGCAATCCCGACAGGGGCTACGAGCAGTACTTC. Translating it yields CASNPDRGYEQYF.

The rearrangement links TRBV25-1 to TRBJ2-5; 7 bases match TRBD1. The CDR3 loop spans 14 amino acids. Germline-derived CDR1 and CDR2 are MGHDK and SYGVNS. V trimming: 4 bases; J trimming: 9 bases; junction bases outside the gene matches: 11. CDR3 sequence (DNA): TGTGCCAGCAGTGCGGGGACAGAGAGAACGGCCCAGTACTTC. The encoded protein is CASSAGTERTAQYF.

The chain has TRBV4-2 and TRBJ2-3; 15 nucleotides align to TRBD2. CDR1 is LGHNA, CDR2 YNFKEQ, per germline. CDR3 length equals 16 residues. Unmatched junction bases numbered 9, after V lost 4 bases and J lost 10 bases. The CDR3 region is CASSPGGGTSGRPQYF. The CDR3 DNA reads TGTGCCAGCAGCCCAGGAGGGGGGACTAGCGGGAGGCCGCAGTATTTT.

This chain joins TRBV5-1 and TRBJ1-3; D may be TRBD1 (5 bases). Germline loops: CDR1 SGHRS, CDR2 YFSETQ. The CDR3 runs 16 residues. Trimming took 1 base from V and 4 from J, leaving 15 bases between them. Here the CDR3 reads CASSLLSAGLGNTIYF. The CDR3 nucleotides read TGCGCCAGCAGCTTGTTGTCGGCAGGGCTCGGAAACACCATATATTTT.

The V and J genes are TRBV29-1 and TRBJ2-1; 7 bases align to TRBD2. Germline CDR1 SQVTM, CDR2 ANQGSEA. The CDR3 is made up of 15 amino acids. V lost 0 bases, J lost 2 bases, and 4 bases stayed unmatched. CDR3 in DNA: TGCAGCGTTGAAGATCGGAGCGGGGCCTACAATGAGCAGTTCTTC. This codes for CSVEDRSGAYNEQFF.

The chain uses TRBV7-6 and TRBJ2-7; 11 nucleotides line up with TRBD1. V trimming: 4 bases; J trimming: 5 bases; junction bases outside the gene matches: 7. The CDR3 loop spans 15 amino acids. Per germline, CDR1 SGHVS and CDR2 FNYEAQ. CDR3 in DNA: TGTGCCAGCAGCTACCGCAAGGGACAGGGGGACGAGCAGTACTTC. Its protein is CASSYRKGQGDEQYF.

The gene calls are TRBV29-1 and TRBJ2-7; a weak D match, TRBD1 (6 bases). This CDR3 region has 14 residues. Looked up from germline, CDR1 is SQVTM and CDR2 is ANQGSEA. V dropped 4 bases and J dropped 6 bases, with 19 bases sitting between them. For the CDR3, the DNA is TGCAGCGTTGTCGGTAGTCAGGGGCGCTCCGAGCAGTACTTC. It codes for CSVVGSQGRSEQYF.

J is TRBJ1-2 and V is TRBV7-2; a weak D match, TRBD1 (6 bases). This CDR3 spans 14 amino acids. Germline CDR1 reads SGHTA; CDR2 reads FQGNSA. Trimming shortened V by 5 bases and J by 4 bases, and 14 bases separated the two germline ends. The CDR3 nucleotides read TGTGCCAGCAGCCTTACGAGCAGGGGCTATGGCTACACCTTC. This sequence encodes CASSLTSRGYGYTF.

This sequence joins TRBV4-3 and TRBJ2-7, with 9 bases matching TRBD2. V trimming: 0 bases; J trimming: 5 bases; junction bases outside the gene matches: 8. Germline CDR1 is LGHNA and CDR2 is YSLEER. The CDR3 covers 16 residues. The CDR3 DNA sequence: TGCGCCAGCAGCCAAGACTTAGCGGGAGCGCCCCACGAGCAGTACTTC. It yields the protein CASSQDLAGAPHEQYF.

The rearrangement joins TRBV2 to TRBJ2-1; D is possibly TRBD1 (6 bases). The V end was cut by 8 bases, the J end by 4 bases, with 18 bases between. This CDR3 region has 15 residues. Germline V gene sequence: CDR1 SNHLY, CDR2 FYNNEI. CDR3: CASDYPRGFYNEQFF. The DNA for the CDR3 is TGTGCCAGCGATTACCCCAGGGGCTTTTACAATGAGCAGTTCTTC.

J is TRBJ2-5 and V is TRBV23-1; weak D call: TRBD1 (6 bases). TRBV23-1 is classed as an ORF, of uncertain function. Trimming pared 3 bases from V and 9 bases from J, leaving 11 bases between. There are 12 residues in the CDR3. The CDR3: CASSHQGRAQYF. The CDR3, as DNA: TGCGCCAGCAGTCACCAGGGGCGCGCCCAGTACTTC.

The chain joins TRBV7-2 to TRBJ2-1; 11 nucleotides line up with TRBD2. Unmatched junction bases numbered 14, after V lost 4 bases and J lost 6 bases. The CDR3 is 18 residues long. Germline V gene lookup returns CDR1 SGHTA and CDR2 FQGNSA. CDR3 region: CASSSLIRLAGNLNEQFF. In DNA, the CDR3 is TGTGCCAGCAGCTCGCTAATAAGACTAGCGGGAAATCTCAATGAGCAGTTCTTC.

This chain joins TRBV5-6 and TRBJ1-3; 7 bases map to TRBD1. CDR1 is SGHDT, CDR2 YYEEEE, per germline. The ends lost 4 bases at V and 5 bases at J; junction bases unmatched: 3. The CDR3 consists of 13 residues. The CDR3 protein is CASSRDRRNTIYF. As DNA, the CDR3 is TGTGCCAGCAGCCGGGACAGAAGAAACACCATATATTTT.

The chain couples TRBV19 to TRBJ2-2, with 8 bases identical to TRBD2. V lost 3 bases to trimming and J lost 4 bases; unmatched junction nucleotides: 1. This CDR3 has 14 residues. The germline V gene has CDR1 LNHDA and CDR2 SQIVND (reference sequence). CDR3 nucleotide sequence: TGTGCCAGTAGTATGACTAGCGTCACCGGGGAGCTGTTTTTT. This encodes CASSMTSVTGELFF. Supplemented by reference TRBV19 and TRBJ2-2, the full variable domain reads DGGITQSPKYLFRKEGQNVTLSCEQNLNHDAMYWYRQDPGQGLRLIYYSQIVNDFQKGDIAEGYSVSREKKESFPLTVTSAQKNPTAFYLCASSMTSVTGELFFGEGSRLTVL.

This sequence joins TRBV2 and TRBJ1-4, with TRBD1 identical over 8 bases. Trimming removed 6 bases from V and 7 bases from J; junction bases left unmatched: 10. In germline, CDR1 is SNHLY, CDR2 FYNNEI. The CDR3 is 15 residues long. Here the CDR3 DNA reads TGTGCCAGCAGACATTCAGGGGGCAGGATTGAAAAACTGTTTTTT. Translation: CASRHSGGRIEKLFF.

DNA for the CDR3: TGTGCCAGCAGAATACCACTCTCGGGAGAGACCCAGTACTTC. Translated: CASRIPLSGETQYF. J is TRBJ2-5 and V is TRBV2; no clear D gene. Deletions cut 6 bases from V and 4 bases from J, with 15 bases between. The CDR3 spans 14 residues. CDR1 and CDR2 (germline): SNHLY, FYNNEI. Full variable domain (remainder filled in from reference TRBV2 and TRBJ2-5): EPEVTQTPSHQVTQMGQEVILRCVPISNHLYFYWYRQILGQKVEFLVSFYNNEISEKSEIFDDQFSVERPDGSNFTLKIRSTKLEDSAMYFCASRIPLSGETQYFGPGTRLLVL.

Remarks on this clone: The same CDR3 can be traced to other DNA sequences in this sample. The V gene is TRBV19, the J gene TRBJ2-6; the match to TRBD1 covers 7 bases. The CDR3 spans 15 residues. The junction had 1 base not matched to a gene; V was cut back by 3 bases and J by 2 bases. Germline CDR1 reads LNHDA; CDR2 reads SQIVND (reference sequence). Written as DNA, the CDR3 is TGTGCCAGTAGTATCCAGGGGGCTGGGGCCAACGTCCTGACTTTC. It encodes CASSIQGAGANVLTF.

The rearrangement links TRBV19 to TRBJ2-6; D is unresolved. V was pared by 5 bases and J by 0 bases, with 5 bases between. This CDR3 is 14 amino acids long. CDR1 is LNHDA and CDR2 is SQIVND in the germline V gene (reference sequence). The CDR3 nucleotides read TGTGCCAGTAGTCAGGTCTCTGGGGCCAACGTCCTGACTTTC. Amino acids: CASSQVSGANVLTF.

J is TRBJ1-5 and V is TRBV25-1; D gene unclear. The CDR3 has 13 residues. Trimming took off 3 bases at V and 7 bases at J, with 10 bases between the two ends. Germline-derived CDR1 and CDR2 are MGHDK and SYGVNS. The CDR3 DNA is TGTGCCAGCAGTGAGTCGGGTATCCAGCCCCAGCATTTT. It encodes CASSESGIQPQHF. The whole variable domain, remainder taken from reference TRBV25-1 and TRBJ1-5, is EADIYQTPRYLVIGTGKKITLECSQTMGHDKMYWYQQDPGMELHLIHYSYGVNSTEKGDLSSESTVSRIRTEHFPLTLESARPSHTSQYLCASSESGIQPQHFGDGTRLSIL.

The rearrangement links TRBV29-1 to TRBJ2-1, with D possibly matching TRBD1 (5 bases). Germline loops: CDR1 SQVTM, CDR2 ANQGSEA. V lost 7 bases, J lost 4 bases, and 17 bases lay in between. CDR3 length: 14 residues. In DNA form, the CDR3 reads TGCAGCGCGGACATTTCTTGGGTATACAATGAGCAGTTCTTC. Protein sequence: CSADISWVYNEQFF.

J is TRBJ2-1 and V is TRBV27; D not certain. The CDR3 runs 15 residues. Germline CDR1 is MNHEY and CDR2 is SMNVEV (reference sequence). V gave up 7 bases and J gave up 0 bases, with 13 bases separating them. CDR3 loop: CASNPSRVSYNEQFF. The CDR3 DNA is TGTGCCAGCAACCCCTCCCGGGTCTCCTACAATGAGCAGTTCTTC.

This chain links TRBV6-1 with TRBJ1-2; D unresolved. Germline V gene data show CDR1 as MNHNS and CDR2 as SASEGT. The CDR3 is made up of 14 amino acids. Trimming pared 3 bases from V and 8 bases from J, leaving 16 bases between. The CDR3 DNA reads as TGTGCCAGCAGTGAGGAGGGAAGACGGCGGGGCTACACCTTC. It translates to CASSEEGRRRGYTF.

The CDR3 spells CASSHDGSAYNEQFF. The CDR3 DNA is TGCGCCAGCAGCCATGACGGAAGCGCCTACAATGAGCAGTTCTTC. This chain uses TRBV4-1 with TRBJ2-1; D remains ambiguous. Germline CDR1 MGHRA, CDR2 YSYEKL. V was shortened by 3 bases and J by 2 bases, with 11 bases between the two germline ends. The CDR3 contains 15 residues.

The chain employs TRBV9 and TRBJ1-1; D gene unclear. CDR1 SGDLS and CDR2 YYNGEE come from the germline V gene. V lost 4 bases, J lost 1 base, and 14 bases lay in between. The CDR3 loop spans 15 amino acids. The CDR3 DNA follows: TGTGCCAGCAGCCCCAGAGGAGGAGGGAACACTGAAGCTTTCTTT. This encodes CASSPRGGGNTEAFF.